A single sample gave rise to the 8 T cell receptor beta chains below, sequenced in a study of T cell repertoires in cytomegalovirus infection. TCRdb reanalysed the reads using MiXCR and keeps one entry per CDR3 protein. The sample holds 310,000 or so distinct CDR3 sequences, around 10% seen once. The specimen sequenced was PBMCs. These receptors came from a human donor in good health (CMV status not recorded). Some clones in this sample may be carry-over from other donors' samples.

This clonotype showed up many times. The rearrangement uses TRBV28 and TRBJ2-1, with 8 bases aligning to TRBD1. The CDR3 runs 16 residues. V gave up 4 bases and J gave up 6 bases; unmatched junction bases: 11. Looked up from germline, CDR1 is MDHEN and CDR2 is SYDVKM. CDR3 bases: TGTGCCAGCAGTTCTCCCGGACAGGGTAAAGGCAATGAGCAGTTCTTC. Residues: CASSSPGQGKGNEQFF.

The sample holds a few counts of this clonotype. This rearrangement joins TRBV14 to TRBJ2-3, with D hard to call. The CDR3 spans 14 residues. Germline assignment: CDR1 SGHDN and CDR2 FVKESK. V was pared by 1 base and J by 6 bases, with 11 bases between. The CDR3, as DNA: TGTGCCAGCAGCCAAGGGTATACCCTCGATACGCAGTATTTT. It encodes CASSQGYTLDTQYF.

This clonotype appeared a few times. At one end, the junction sequence differs from germline, possibly due to a read error. The chain combines TRBV28 with TRBJ2-2; D is ambiguous. From germline, CDR1 is MDHEN and CDR2 SYDVKM. The CDR3 runs to 13 residues. The CDR3 here is CAIPDPNNGELFF. The CDR3, as DNA: TGTGCCATCCCGGACCCCAACAACGGGGAGCTGTTTTTT.

Ten or more counts support this clonotype. The chain uses TRBV14 and TRBJ2-3, with a weak D call TRBD1 (6 bases). Germline V gives CDR1 SGHDN, CDR2 FVKESK. Trimming stripped 5 bases from V and 7 bases from J, with 10 bases between. CDR3 size: 12 residues. CDR3: CASSADRNTQYF. Written as DNA, the CDR3 is TGTGCCAGCAGCGCCGACAGGAATACGCAGTATTTT.

This clonotype was found many times. This chain links TRBV6-2 or TRBV6-3 with TRBJ2-1; 15 bases fit TRBD2. Germline V gives CDR1 MNHEY, CDR2 SVGEGT. The V and J ends lost 5 bases and 4 bases, in that order; junction bases with no gene match: 6. The CDR3 length is 17 residues. CDR3 residues: CASSPGLAGGLYNEQFF. Written as DNA, the CDR3 is TGTGCCAGCAGTCCAGGACTAGCGGGGGGGCTATACAATGAGCAGTTCTTC.

At least ten counts were recorded for this clonotype. The chain recombines TRBV12-3 or TRBV12-4 with TRBJ2-7; D is tentatively TRBD1 or TRBD2 (5 bases each). The CDR3 spans 12 residues. Trimming removed 6 bases from V and 4 bases from J, with 10 bases in between. In DNA form, the CDR3 reads TGTGCCAGCAGCGAGGGGCGGTACGAGCAGTACTTC. This encodes CASSEGRYEQYF.

This clonotype was seen ten or more times. V and J are TRBV7-6 and TRBJ2-1; TRBD2 might be the D (5 bases). This CDR3 contains 17 residues. V was shortened by 0 bases and J by 4 bases, with 16 bases between the two germline ends. Germline V gene lookup returns CDR1 SGHVS and CDR2 FNYEAQ. CDR3 in amino acids: CASSLAGNSRGYNEQFF. DNA for the CDR3: TGTGCCAGCAGCTTAGCGGGGAACAGTCGGGGATACAATGAGCAGTTCTTC.

This clonotype was seen at least ten times. One end of the junction varies from germline; a read error may be responsible. The rearrangement joins TRBV20-1 to TRBJ2-1, with TRBD2 matching 7 bases. CDR1 is DFQATT and CDR2 is SNEGSKA in the germline V gene (reference sequence). This CDR3 is 12 amino acids long. CDR3 DNA sequence: TGCAGTGCCAGAGCGGGGTGGAATGAGCAGTTCTTC. Protein sequence: CSARAGWNEQFF.